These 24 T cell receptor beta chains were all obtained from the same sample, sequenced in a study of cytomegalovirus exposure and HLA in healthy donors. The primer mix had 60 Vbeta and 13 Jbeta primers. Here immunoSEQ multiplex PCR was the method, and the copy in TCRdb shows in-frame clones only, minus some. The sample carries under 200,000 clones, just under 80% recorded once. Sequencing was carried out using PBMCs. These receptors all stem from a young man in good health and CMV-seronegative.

This CDR3 is CASSPGFQETQYF. The CDR3 nucleotides are TGTGCCAGCAGTCCGGGGTTCCAAGAGACCCAGTACTTC. This rearrangement joins TRBV2 to TRBJ2-5, with D perhaps TRBD2 (5 bases). Trimming removed 5 bases from V and 1 base from J, with 8 bases in between. Per germline, CDR1 SNHLY and CDR2 FYNNEI. The CDR3 spans 13 residues.

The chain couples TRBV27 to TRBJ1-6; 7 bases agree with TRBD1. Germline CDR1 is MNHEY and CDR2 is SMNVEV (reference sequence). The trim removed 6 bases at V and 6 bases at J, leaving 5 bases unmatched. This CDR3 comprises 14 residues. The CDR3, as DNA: TGTGCCAGCAGCCCCTACAGGGGTAATTCACCCCTCCACTTT. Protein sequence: CASSPYRGNSPLHF.

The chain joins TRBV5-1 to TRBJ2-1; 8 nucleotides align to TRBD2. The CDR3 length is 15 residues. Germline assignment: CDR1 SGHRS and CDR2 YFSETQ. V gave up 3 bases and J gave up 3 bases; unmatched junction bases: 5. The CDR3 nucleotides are TGCGCCAGCAGCTCTAGCGGGCTCGTCTACAATGAGCAGTTCTTC. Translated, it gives CASSSSGLVYNEQFF.

CDR3 nucleotides: TGTGCCAGCAGCTTAGCCGAGACAGGGGCCCGCCGCCCGATCCAAGAGACCCAGTACTTC. Residues: CASSLAETGARRPIQETQYF. The rearrangement links TRBV7-2 to TRBJ2-5; 8 bases fit TRBD1. The CDR3 totals 20 residues. Germline V lookup: CDR1 SGHTA, CDR2 FQGNSA. Losses at the gene ends were 0 bases for V and 1 base for J; bases not matched to a gene: 16. Combining the CDR3 with reference TRBV7-2 and TRBJ2-5 gives the whole variable domain GAGVSQSPSNKVTEKGKDVELRCDPISGHTALYWYRQSLGQGLEFLIYFQGNSAPDKSGLPSDRFSAERTGGSVSTLTIQRTQQEDSAVYLCASSLAETGARRPIQETQYFGPGTRLLVL.

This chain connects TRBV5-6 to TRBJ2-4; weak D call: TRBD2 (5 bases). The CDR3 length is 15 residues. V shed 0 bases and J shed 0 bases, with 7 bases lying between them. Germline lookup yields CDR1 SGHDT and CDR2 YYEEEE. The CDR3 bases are TGTGCCAGCAGCTTGGGAGGGATAGCCAAAAACATTCAGTACTTC. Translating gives CASSLGGIAKNIQYF.

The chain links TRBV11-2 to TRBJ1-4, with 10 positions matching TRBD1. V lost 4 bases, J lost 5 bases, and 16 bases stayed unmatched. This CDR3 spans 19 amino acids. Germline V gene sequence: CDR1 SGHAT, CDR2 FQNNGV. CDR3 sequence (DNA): TGTGCCAGCAGCTGGGGGGGGACAGGGGAGTTTATGGAGAATGAAAAACTGTTTTTT. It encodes CASSWGGTGEFMENEKLFF.

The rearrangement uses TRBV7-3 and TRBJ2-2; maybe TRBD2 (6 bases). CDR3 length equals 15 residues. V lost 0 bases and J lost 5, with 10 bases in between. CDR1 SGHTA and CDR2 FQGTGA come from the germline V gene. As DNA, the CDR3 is TGTGCCAGCAGCTTAACTCCCCGGGGGACCGGGGAGCTGTTTTTT. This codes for CASSLTPRGTGELFF. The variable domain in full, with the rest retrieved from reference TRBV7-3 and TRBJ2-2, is GAGVSQTPSNKVTEKGKYVELRCDPISGHTALYWYRQSLGQGPEFLIYFQGTGAADDSGLPNDRFFAVRPEGSVSTLKIQRTERGDSAVYLCASSLTPRGTGELFFGEGSRLTVL.

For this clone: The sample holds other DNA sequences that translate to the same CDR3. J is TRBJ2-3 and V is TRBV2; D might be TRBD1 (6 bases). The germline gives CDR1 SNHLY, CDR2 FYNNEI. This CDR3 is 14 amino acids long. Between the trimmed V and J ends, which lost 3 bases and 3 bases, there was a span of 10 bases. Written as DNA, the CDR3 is TGTGCCAGCAGTGACAGGACAGCAACAGATACGCAGTATTTT. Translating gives CASSDRTATDTQYF.

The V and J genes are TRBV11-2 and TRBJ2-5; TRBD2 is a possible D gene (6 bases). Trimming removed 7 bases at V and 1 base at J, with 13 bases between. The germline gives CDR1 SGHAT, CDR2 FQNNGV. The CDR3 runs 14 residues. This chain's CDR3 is CASTAGGAQETQYF. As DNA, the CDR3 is TGTGCCAGCACCGCCGGAGGGGCCCAAGAGACCCAGTACTTC.

DNA of the CDR3: TGTGCCAGCAGTTTTAGAGCGGGGCCCTACGAGCAGTACTTC. As protein: CASSFRAGPYEQYF. This sequence joins TRBV28 and TRBJ2-7, with 7 bases fitting TRBD2. This CDR3 is built from 14 residues. Trimming cost V 3 bases and J 2 bases; bases outside gene matches: 4. The germline CDR1 and CDR2 sequences are MDHEN and SYDVKM.

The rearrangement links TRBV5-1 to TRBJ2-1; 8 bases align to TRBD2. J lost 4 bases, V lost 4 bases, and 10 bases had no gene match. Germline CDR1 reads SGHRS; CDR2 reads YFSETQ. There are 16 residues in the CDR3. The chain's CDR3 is CASSPIRAGGYNEQFF. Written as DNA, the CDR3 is TGCGCCAGCAGCCCTATTAGGGCGGGAGGTTACAATGAGCAGTTCTTC. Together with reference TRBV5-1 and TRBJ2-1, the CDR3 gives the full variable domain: KAGVTQTPRYLIKTRGQQVTLSCSPISGHRSVSWYQQTPGQGLQFLFEYFSETQRNKGNFPGRFSGRQFSNSRSEMNVSTLELGDSALYLCASSPIRAGGYNEQFFGPGTRLTVL.

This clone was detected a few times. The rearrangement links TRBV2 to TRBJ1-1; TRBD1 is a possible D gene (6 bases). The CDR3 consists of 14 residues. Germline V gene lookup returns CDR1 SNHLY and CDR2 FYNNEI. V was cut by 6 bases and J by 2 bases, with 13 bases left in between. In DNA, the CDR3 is TGTGCCAGCAGGGATGGACAGCTCAACACTGAAGCTTTCTTT. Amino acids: CASRDGQLNTEAFF.

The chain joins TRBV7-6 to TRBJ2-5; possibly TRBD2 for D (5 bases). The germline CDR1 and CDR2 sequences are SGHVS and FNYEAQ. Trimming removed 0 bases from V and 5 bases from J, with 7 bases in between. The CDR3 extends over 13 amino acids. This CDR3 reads CASSLARAETQYF. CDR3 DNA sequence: TGTGCCAGCAGCTTAGCGCGGGCCGAGACCCAGTACTTC.

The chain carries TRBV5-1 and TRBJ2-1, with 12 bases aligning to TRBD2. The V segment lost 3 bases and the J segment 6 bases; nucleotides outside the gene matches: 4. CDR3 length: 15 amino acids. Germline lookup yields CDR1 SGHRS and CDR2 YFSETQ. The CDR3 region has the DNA TGCGCCAGCAGCTCATCTAGCGGGAGGGTCAATGAGCAGTTCTTC. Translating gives CASSSSSGRVNEQFF.

The chain's CDR3 is CASSSGPGSGNTGELFF. The CDR3 DNA reads TGTGCCAGCAGCTCCGGCCCGGGGTCAGGGAACACCGGGGAGCTGTTTTTT. The chain has TRBV5-4 and TRBJ2-2; weak D call: TRBD2 (5 bases). Germline V CDR1 and CDR2: SGHNT, YYREEE (reference sequence). The V gene lost 3 bases and the J gene lost 1 base, with 16 bases spanning the gap. The CDR3 runs 17 residues.

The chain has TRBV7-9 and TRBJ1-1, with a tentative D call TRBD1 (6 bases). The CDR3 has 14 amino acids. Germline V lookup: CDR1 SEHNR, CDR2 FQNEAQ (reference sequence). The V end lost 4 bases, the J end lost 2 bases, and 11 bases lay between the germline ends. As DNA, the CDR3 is TGTGCCAGCAGCTGGCAGGGGAGCAACACTGAAGCTTTCTTT. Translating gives CASSWQGSNTEAFF. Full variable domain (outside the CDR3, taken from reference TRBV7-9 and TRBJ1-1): DTGVSQNPRHKITKRGQNVTFRCDPISEHNRLYWYRQTLGQGPEFLTYFQNEAQLEKSRLLSDRFSAERPKGSFSTLEIQRTEQGDSAMYLCASSWQGSNTEAFFGQGTRLTVV.

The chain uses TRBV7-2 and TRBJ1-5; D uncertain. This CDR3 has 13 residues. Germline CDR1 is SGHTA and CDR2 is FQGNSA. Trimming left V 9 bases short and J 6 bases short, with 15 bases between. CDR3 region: CASVGEAGQPQHF. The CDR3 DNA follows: TGTGCCAGTGTTGGGGAGGCTGGTCAGCCCCAGCATTTT.

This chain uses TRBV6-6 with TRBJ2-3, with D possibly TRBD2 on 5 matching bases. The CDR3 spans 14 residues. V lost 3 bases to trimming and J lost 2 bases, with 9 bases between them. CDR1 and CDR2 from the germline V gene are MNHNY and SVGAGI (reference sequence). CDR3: CASSYTRATDTQYF. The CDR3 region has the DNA TGTGCCAGCAGTTATACGCGGGCCACAGATACGCAGTATTTT.

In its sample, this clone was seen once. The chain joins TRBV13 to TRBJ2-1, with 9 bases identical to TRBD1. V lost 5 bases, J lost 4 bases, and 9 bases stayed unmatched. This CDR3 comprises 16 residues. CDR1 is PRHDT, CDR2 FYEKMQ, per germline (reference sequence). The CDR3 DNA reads TGTGCCAGCAGCGGGGGAGGGACAGGGACATACAATGAGCAGTTCTTC. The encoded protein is CASSGGGTGTYNEQFF.

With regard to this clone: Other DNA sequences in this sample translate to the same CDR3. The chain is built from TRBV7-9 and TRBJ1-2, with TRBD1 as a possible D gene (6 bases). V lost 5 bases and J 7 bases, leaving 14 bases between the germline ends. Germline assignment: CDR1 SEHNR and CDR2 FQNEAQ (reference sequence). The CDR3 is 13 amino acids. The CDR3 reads CASSLLGAGGYTF. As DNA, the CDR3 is TGTGCCAGCAGCCTTTTGGGGGCAGGTGGCTACACCTTC.

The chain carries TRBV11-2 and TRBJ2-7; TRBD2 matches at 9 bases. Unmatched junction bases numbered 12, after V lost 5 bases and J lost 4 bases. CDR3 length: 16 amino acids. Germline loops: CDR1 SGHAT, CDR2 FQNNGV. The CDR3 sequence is CASSPGASGVIYEQYF. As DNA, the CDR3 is TGTGCCAGCAGCCCAGGGGCTAGCGGGGTAATATACGAGCAGTACTTC.

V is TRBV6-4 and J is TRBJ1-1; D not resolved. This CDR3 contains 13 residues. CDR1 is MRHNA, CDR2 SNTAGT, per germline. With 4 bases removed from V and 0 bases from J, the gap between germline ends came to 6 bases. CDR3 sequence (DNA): TGTGCCAGCAGTGTGGAGATGAACACTGAAGCTTTCTTT. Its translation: CASSVEMNTEAFF.

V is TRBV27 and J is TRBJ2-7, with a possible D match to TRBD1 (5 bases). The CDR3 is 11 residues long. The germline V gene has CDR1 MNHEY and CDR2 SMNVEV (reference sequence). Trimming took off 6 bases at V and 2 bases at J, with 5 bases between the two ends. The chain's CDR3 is CASRGAYEQYF. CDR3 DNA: TGTGCCAGCAGAGGGGCCTACGAGCAGTACTTC.

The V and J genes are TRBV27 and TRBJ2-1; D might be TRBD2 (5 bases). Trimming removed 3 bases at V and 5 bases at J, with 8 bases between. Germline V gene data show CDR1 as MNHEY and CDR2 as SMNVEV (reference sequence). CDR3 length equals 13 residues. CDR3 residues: CASSFWENNEQFF. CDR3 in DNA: TGTGCCAGCAGTTTTTGGGAGAACAATGAGCAGTTCTTC.